A single sample gave rise to the 23 T cell receptor beta chains below, sequenced in a study of cytomegalovirus exposure and HLA in healthy donors. Using immunoSEQ multiplex PCR, the repertoire was profiled, and TCRdb retains in-frame clones only, with some absent. The table has some 60,000 clones, around 96% seen once. Material: PBMCs. The receptors were gathered from a man aged 18 to 30 in good health and CMV-seronegative.

This sequence joins TRBV4-3 and TRBJ2-7, with TRBD1 identical over 12 bases. The J segment lost 6 bases and the V segment lost 4 bases, leaving 4 bases of the junction unmatched. This CDR3 is built from 14 residues. Germline V gene lookup returns CDR1 LGHNA and CDR2 YSLEER. The CDR3: CASSPGQGAGEQYF. CDR3 in DNA: TGCGCCAGCAGCCCGGGACAGGGGGCCGGCGAGCAGTACTTC.

J is TRBJ2-7 and V is TRBV6-6; D possibly corresponds to TRBD1 (5 bases). The germline gives CDR1 MNHNY, CDR2 SVGAGI (reference sequence). The CDR3 runs to 15 residues. The V end lost 2 bases, the J end lost 0 bases, and 11 bases lay between the germline ends. The CDR3 region is CASSYGGQGSYEQYF. The CDR3 DNA sequence: TGTGCCAGCAGTTACGGTGGGCAGGGCTCCTACGAGCAGTACTTC.

The rearrangement links TRBV28 to TRBJ2-3, with D possibly matching TRBD2 (6 bases). The V end lost 5 bases, the J end lost 3 bases, and 9 bases lay between the germline ends. The germline V gene encodes CDR1 MDHEN and CDR2 SYDVKM. The CDR3 contains 13 residues. CDR3 protein: CASSRDSTDTQYF. For the CDR3, the DNA is TGTGCCAGCAGTCGGGACTCAACAGATACGCAGTATTTT.

This chain links TRBV6-1 with TRBJ1-3; D may be TRBD1 (6 bases). This CDR3 contains 15 residues. The V end lost 6 bases, the J end lost 1 base, and 13 bases lay between the germline ends. Germline CDR1 and CDR2: MNHNS and SASEGT. The CDR3 spells CASRSRGGSGNTIYF. The CDR3 DNA reads TGTGCCAGCAGGTCTCGAGGGGGTTCTGGAAACACCATATATTTT.

The chain carries TRBV7-9 and TRBJ2-2; 9 positions agree with TRBD2. CDR1 and CDR2 (germline): SEHNR, FQNEAQ (reference sequence). J gave up 1 base and V 3 bases, and 3 bases lay outside the gene matches. The CDR3 loop spans 16 amino acids. This CDR3 is CASSFSGSGNTGELFF. For the CDR3, the DNA is TGTGCCAGCAGCTTTAGCGGGAGCGGGAACACCGGGGAGCTGTTTTTT.

The chain couples TRBV27 to TRBJ2-5, with TRBD1 as a possible D gene (6 bases). Trimming removed 5 bases from V and 5 bases from J, with 6 bases in between. This CDR3 is 11 amino acids long. Germline CDR1 is MNHEY and CDR2 is SMNVEV (reference sequence). The CDR3 nucleotides are TGTGCCAGCAGTACAGGGGAGACCCAGTACTTC. It translates to CASSTGETQYF.

CDR3 amino acids: CASSFRDNYEQYF. DNA of the CDR3: TGTGCCAGCAGCTTCCGGGACAATTACGAGCAGTACTTC. The chain couples TRBV5-4 to TRBJ2-7, with D perhaps TRBD1 (6 bases). V was shortened by 2 bases and J by 4 bases, with 10 bases between the two germline ends. Per germline, CDR1 SGHNT and CDR2 YYREEE (reference sequence). The CDR3 extends over 13 amino acids.

This chain links TRBV27 with TRBJ2-1; 10 nucleotides line up with TRBD1. CDR1 is MNHEY, CDR2 SMNVEV, per germline (reference sequence). This CDR3 spans 15 amino acids. Trimming took 4 bases from V and 8 from J; bases not matched to a gene: 8. CDR3 DNA: TGTGCCAGCAGTTCTCCGGGACAGGGGATCGATGAGCAGTTCTTC. Its translation: CASSSPGQGIDEQFF.

The chain couples TRBV28 to TRBJ2-7; TRBD1 matches 12 bases. V lost 6 bases, J lost 4 bases, and 7 bases stayed unmatched. Germline-derived CDR1 and CDR2 are MDHEN and SYDVKM. This CDR3 region has 15 residues. The CDR3, as DNA: TGTGCCAGCAGCCACCGGGGACAGGGGGCTTACGAGCAGTACTTC. As protein: CASSHRGQGAYEQYF.

This chain uses TRBV7-9 with TRBJ2-1; the D is unclear. The CDR3 spans 18 residues. The V end lost 2 bases, the J end lost 0 bases, and 17 bases lay between the germline ends. The germline CDR1 and CDR2 sequences are SEHNR and FQNEAQ (reference sequence). DNA for the CDR3: TGTGCCAGCAGCTTATTTCTCCTGGGCCATAGCTCCTACAATGAGCAGTTCTTC. Translated, it gives CASSLFLLGHSSYNEQFF.

V usage is TRBV9 and J usage is TRBJ1-2, with D possibly matching TRBD1 (6 bases). The CDR3 runs 15 residues. Looked up from germline, CDR1 is SGDLS and CDR2 is YYNGEE. Trimming took 2 bases from V and 5 from J, leaving 16 bases between them. This chain's CDR3 is CASSVEGGTFYGYTF. CDR3 DNA sequence: TGTGCCAGCAGCGTCGAGGGGGGGACATTTTATGGCTACACCTTC.

The chain joins TRBV18 to TRBJ1-3, with 9 positions matching TRBD1. Germline-derived CDR1 and CDR2 are KGHSH and LQKENI. The CDR3 is 16 amino acids. The J segment lost 2 bases and the V segment lost 4 bases, leaving 6 bases of the junction unmatched. DNA of the CDR3: TGTGCCAGCTCACGAGATGGGACAGGGCCTGGAAACACCATATATTTT. Translated, it gives CASSRDGTGPGNTIYF.

This rearrangement joins TRBV29-1 to TRBJ2-7; the match to TRBD1 covers 12 bases. The CDR3 spans 14 residues. The trim removed 3 bases at V and 7 bases at J, leaving 7 bases unmatched. Looked up from germline, CDR1 is SQVTM and CDR2 is ANQGSEA. The CDR3 DNA reads TGCAGCGTTGACGGGGGACAGGGGGCTTGGGAGCAGTACTTC. As protein: CSVDGGQGAWEQYF.

This clone has just a few counts. V gene TRBV7-2 combines with J gene TRBJ2-5; D is undetermined. Trimming removed 1 base at V and 1 base at J, with 7 bases between. The germline V gene encodes CDR1 SGHTA and CDR2 FQGNSA. This CDR3 is built from 14 residues. The DNA for the CDR3 is TGTGCCAGCAGCTTAGACAAGATCCAAGAGACCCAGTACTTC. Amino acid sequence: CASSLDKIQETQYF.

The V and J genes are TRBV11-2 and TRBJ2-2; no clear D. Between the trimmed V and J ends, which lost 1 base and 8 bases, there was a span of 11 bases. The length of the CDR3 is 14 residues. Looked up from germline, CDR1 is SGHAT and CDR2 is FQNNGV. CDR3 sequence reads: CASSLGLSGGELFF. In nucleotides, the CDR3 is TGTGCCAGCAGCTTAGGACTTTCCGGGGGGGAGCTGTTTTTT.

The V call is TRBV7-2, the J call TRBJ2-1, with TRBD2 as a possible D gene (5 bases). The CDR3 is 14 residues long. The germline V gene encodes CDR1 SGHTA and CDR2 FQGNSA. V lost 2 bases and J 6 bases, leaving 11 bases between the germline ends. The CDR3 protein is CASSLFGGSNEQFF. The CDR3, as DNA: TGTGCCAGCAGCTTATTTGGTGGGAGCAATGAGCAGTTCTTC.

This chain connects TRBV28 to TRBJ1-2; 7 bases agree with TRBD1. Losses at the gene ends were 1 base for V and 2 bases for J; bases not matched to a gene: 4. This CDR3 contains 15 residues. From germline, CDR1 is MDHEN and CDR2 SYDVKM. The chain's CDR3 is CASSLSGTVNYGYTF. CDR3 DNA: TGTGCCAGCAGTTTATCCGGGACAGTAAACTATGGCTACACCTTC.

V is TRBV9 and J is TRBJ2-7; 10 bases line up with TRBD2. V was pared by 4 bases and J by 0 bases, with 4 bases of the junction left unmatched. The CDR3 runs 15 residues. Germline CDR1 SGDLS, CDR2 YYNGEE. The CDR3 DNA is TGTGCCAGCAGCACAGGACTAGCGGCCTCCTACGAGCAGTACTTC. It codes for CASSTGLAASYEQYF.

The chain uses TRBV4-3 and TRBJ2-1, with a possible D match to TRBD1 (6 bases). The CDR3 is 14 amino acids. From germline, CDR1 is LGHNA and CDR2 YSLEER. Trimming took off 2 bases at V and 3 bases at J, with 8 bases between the two ends. The CDR3, as DNA: TGCGCCAGCAGCCAACGACAGGACTACAATGAGCAGTTCTTC. The encoded protein is CASSQRQDYNEQFF.

In its sample, this clone was seen once. The chain employs TRBV11-2 and TRBJ2-1; no firm D call. The CDR3 is 11 residues long. The germline V gene encodes CDR1 SGHAT and CDR2 FQNNGV. Deletions cut 2 bases from V and 9 bases from J, with 5 bases between. The CDR3 DNA sequence: TGTGCCAGCAGCTTATCGGTTGAGCAGTTCTTC. Its protein product is CASSLSVEQFF.

This chain uses TRBV9 with TRBJ2-1, with 11 bases matching TRBD2. CDR1 and CDR2 (germline): SGDLS, YYNGEE. Trimming took 3 bases from V and 2 from J; bases not matched to a gene: 7. The CDR3 length is 17 residues. The CDR3 is CASSAISGRAPYNEQFF. As DNA, the CDR3 is TGTGCCAGCAGCGCTATTAGCGGGAGGGCGCCCTACAATGAGCAGTTCTTC.

The genes are TRBV2 and TRBJ2-1; maybe TRBD1 (6 bases). The germline V and J ends were trimmed by 9 bases and 5 bases, with 14 bases remaining between them. The CDR3 loop spans 13 amino acids. The germline gives CDR1 SNHLY, CDR2 FYNNEI. CDR3 coding DNA: TGTGCCAGGTCGAGGACAGTGAACAATGAGCAGTTCTTC. This codes for CARSRTVNNEQFF.

The chain couples TRBV2 to TRBJ1-5; no clear D gene. Germline V gives CDR1 SNHLY, CDR2 FYNNEI. Trimming left V 5 bases short and J 5 bases short, with 16 bases between. There are 15 residues in the CDR3. The CDR3 sequence is CASSLLPGRDQPQHF. The CDR3 DNA reads TGTGCCAGCAGTCTCTTGCCGGGGAGAGATCAGCCCCAGCATTTT.